This note documents a single T cell receptor beta chain sequence. This clonotype was seen repeatedly, ten times or more. It lacks a known antigen. Base qualities are missing; no much larger clone stands one base away. V is clipped by 1 base and J by 6 bases, and the sequence between their germline boundaries is 15 bases long. Measured from the cysteine to the phenylalanine, the CDR3 is 16 residues long. Of all the DNA, just the CDR3 is kept, 48 bases in frame from base 1. CDR1 is given as LGHNA and CDR2 as YSLEER, both from the germline V gene. Set within a cohort of healthcare workers in London, UK, this nested case-control study involved weekly PCR testing of nasopharyngeal swabs along with blood sampling. Healthcare workers were enrolled in the week of the UK lockdown, from 23 to 31 March 2020, and were followed every week for up to roughly 16 weeks. The library was made by 5' RACE. Sequenced on a NextSeq 500. In the TCR library protocol, unique molecular identifiers were attached to individual cDNA molecules to correct for PCR bias and sequencing error. Both TCR alpha and beta chains were sequenced, and tight co-correlation was observed between alpha and beta sequence abundances in each sample. The original methods were these. Decombinator V4 was used to perform V gene, J gene and CDR3 annotation of TCR sequences. Expanded TCRs were defined as changing significantly between any two time points under a Poisson model with p below 0.0001. TCR abundances were normalised to the total number of TCRs sequenced per sample and expressed as counts per million. TRAV1-2 paired with TRAJ12, TRAJ20 or TRAJ33 defined MAIT TCRs, while TRAV10 paired with TRAJ18 defined iNKT TCRs. VDJdb, accessed 1 November 2021, was searched for CMV, EBV and SARS-CoV-2 annotated TCRs, with TCRs annotated for multiple antigens excluded. The raw public reads went through TCRdb reprocessing: fastp at Q25, MiXCR clone calling, in-frame beta chains kept. For every CDR3 protein sequence, its rows merge into one entry that carries the most common genes and DNA. These V and J calls rely on TCRdb rather than the paper's analysis. The sample profile shows about 39,000 distinct CDR3 sequences; roughly 7.3% of them were found once. The ten largest make up 6.5% to 8.5% of the sample.

The data stem from a study of early T cells in non-severe SARS-CoV-2 infection (dated by TCRdb to 2020 to 2023). About the full investigation: TCR sequencing used bulk RNA from unsorted whole blood, so alpha and beta chains could not be paired. Paper-wide results and their limitations: VDJdb matching was skewed toward anti-spike CD8 responses and likely underestimated virus-specific expansions by missing private and CD4 specificities.

The chain is encoded by TRBV4-3 joined to TRBJ1-4, with a tentative D gene TRBD1 over 6 matching bases. The sequence came from an adult who was a healthcare worker with PCR-confirmed SARS-CoV-2 infection or an uninfected control (not recorded which). Material for sequencing was whole blood. The CDR3 region has the sequence CASSQVRGQGHEKLFF. At the DNA level, the sequence is TGCGCCAGCAGCCAAGTCAGGGGCCAGGGACATGAAAAACTGTTTTTT.